This T cell receptor beta chain is from a study of shared clonotypes between healthy human individuals. The overall study: Each donor had three CD4 naive, three CD4 memory, two CD8 naive and one CD8 memory plate.

Deep was the level at which the assay was run. The data were produced by immunoSEQ multiplex PCR, yet TCRdb's version contains in-frame clones alone and is incomplete. The sample holds over a million clones, about 84% seen once. This clone has a single count. The CDR3 length is 14 residues. The V end was cut by 2 bases, the J end by 7 bases, with 12 bases between. Germline loops: CDR1 KGHSH, CDR2 LQKENI. The rearrangement joins TRBV18 to TRBJ2-1; D unclear. This TCR was sampled from a man younger than 35 in good health. Some clones in this sample may be carry-over from other donors' samples. Input material: memory CD4+ T cells from PBMCs. The subset: CD45RA-negative fraction. For the CDR3, the DNA is TGTGCCAGCTCACCATTAGTGCCACTAAATGAGCAGTTCTTC. This sequence encodes CASSPLVPLNEQFF. Variable domain in full (rest from reference TRBV18 and TRBJ2-1): NAGVMQNPRHLVRRRGQEARLRCSPMKGHSHVYWYRQLPEEGLKFMVYLQKENIIDESGMPKERFSAEFPKEGPSILRIQQVVRGDSAAYFCASSPLVPLNEQFFGPGTRLTVL.